These T cell receptor beta chains were read from a single sample in a study of beta chain features in type 1 diabetes. Method: immunoSEQ multiplex PCR; TCRdb's copy keeps in-frame clones and lacks some. The sample includes more than 95,000 clones, 25% to 35% of them seen just once. The sample consisted of central memory CD4+ T cells from blood. The origin of the receptors is a woman aged 18-35 years with type 1 diabetes. The CDR3 runs from the conserved cysteine through the conserved F or W. The D gene is left open where the match is weak. Size values are once, few and many counts, or a class for expanded clones, and some rows have none.

>TRBV10-3|few|NA|13|TRBJ1-1
CAISDHRNTEAFF
TGTGCCATCAGTGACCACAGGAACACTGAAGCTTTCTTT
>TRBV2|NA|TRBD2|12|TRBJ2-1
CAGGLARNEQFF
TGTGCCGGGGGACTAGCGCGCAATGAGCAGTTCTTC
>TRBV28|few|TRBD2|15|TRBJ2-7
CASSSTGTSPYEQYF
TGTGCCAGCAGCTCTACCGGGACTAGTCCCTACGAGCAGTACTTC
>TRBV7-9|NA|NA|17|TRBJ1-5
CASSLVTDSYGNQPQHF
TGTGCCAGCAGCTTAGTTACAGATTCGTATGGCAATCAGCCCCAGCATTTT
>TRBV7-2|few|NA|13|TRBJ2-7
CASSYGMGSEQYF
TGTGCCAGCAGCTATGGAATGGGCTCCGAGCAGTACTTC
>TRBV29-1|NA|TRBD1|14|TRBJ1-1
CSVGRQGTRGEAFF
TGCAGCGTTGGTCGACAGGGTACCCGTGGTGAAGCTTTCTTT
>TRBV5-1|NA|TRBD1|16|TRBJ2-3
CASSSGTGGGTDTQYF
TGCGCCAGCAGCTCCGGGACAGGGGGCGGAACAGATACGCAGTATTTT
>TRBV6-1|few|TRBD2|15|TRBJ2-3
CASSEAGRATDTQYF
TGTGCCAGCAGTGAAGCCGGGAGGGCCACAGATACGCAGTATTTT
>TRBV7-6|NA|NA|17|TRBJ2-6
CASSSWGGQSGANVLTF
TGTGCCAGCAGCTCCTGGGGGGGGCAGTCTGGGGCCAACGTCCTGACTTTC
>TRBV7-3|NA|NA|15|TRBJ2-3
CASSLTMASTDTQYF
TGTGCCAGCAGCTTGACAATGGCTAGCACAGATACGCAGTATTTT
>TRBV2|NA|NA|16|TRBJ2-5
CASSPPRLTGQETQYF
TGTGCCAGCAGTCCACCCCGCCTGACAGGCCAAGAGACCCAGTACTTC
>TRBV29-1|NA|TRBD1|15|TRBJ1-2
CSVDTLAGGFSGYTF
TGCAGCGTTGACACGTTGGCAGGGGGCTTTAGTGGCTACACCTTC
>TRBV2|NA|NA|10|TRBJ1-4
CASSGDDRVF
TGTGCCAGCAGTGGCGACGACCGGGTTTTT
>TRBV28|NA|TRBD1|14|TRBJ1-1
CASSLQGGDTEAFF
TGTGCCAGCAGTTTACAGGGGGGCGACACTGAAGCTTTCTTT
>TRBV11-2|NA|NA|12|TRBJ1-1
CASSLSGGEAFF
TGTGCCAGCAGCCTCTCGGGTGGTGAAGCTTTCTTT
>TRBV28|NA|TRBD1|15|TRBJ1-4
CASSYQGAYNEKLFF
TGTGCCAGCAGCTATCAGGGGGCGTATAATGAAAAACTGTTTTTT
>TRBV7-9|few|NA|13|TRBJ1-1
CASSQTVNTEAFF
TGTGCCAGCAGCCAGACAGTGAACACTGAAGCTTTCTTT
>TRBV7-9|NA|TRBD1|15|TRBJ1-2
CASSLGTGRGYGYTF
TGTGCCAGCAGCTTGGGGACAGGGAGGGGCTATGGCTACACCTTC
>TRBV6-5|few|NA|12|TRBJ2-1
CASSPRDSEQFF
TGTGCCAGCAGTCCCCGGGACTCTGAGCAGTTCTTC
>TRBV5-1|many|TRBD2|16|TRBJ2-3
CASSLPTSGSADTQYF
TGCGCCAGCAGCTTGCCCACTAGCGGGAGCGCAGATACGCAGTATTTT
>TRBV5-5|few|NA|13|TRBJ2-5
CASSFSGKETQYF
TGTGCCAGCAGCTTTAGCGGCAAAGAGACCCAGTACTTC
>TRBV29-1|NA|TRBD1|15|TRBJ1-2
CSVEDEGQGDYGYTF
TGCAGCGTTGAAGATGAGGGACAGGGCGACTATGGCTACACCTTC
>TRBV9|NA|NA|14|TRBJ2-7
CASSPQTGLHEQYF
TGTGCCAGCAGCCCCCAGACAGGTCTCCACGAGCAGTACTTC
>TRBV29-1|few|NA|15|TRBJ1-5
CSVAEAAGGNQPQHF
TGCAGCGTCGCTGAGGCAGCCGGAGGGAATCAGCCCCAGCATTTT
>TRBV30|NA|NA|14|TRBJ1-6
CAWSTQGQNSPLHF
TGTGCCTGGAGTACCCAGGGGCAAAATTCACCCCTCCACTTT
>TRBV19|NA|NA|13|TRBJ2-5
CASSINSQETQYF
TGTGCCAGTAGTATTAACTCTCAAGAGACCCAGTACTTC
>TRBV28|NA|NA|14|TRBJ1-4
CASTPGSGNEKLFF
TGTGCCAGCACCCCCGGCAGCGGTAATGAAAAACTGTTTTTT
>TRBV29-1|many|NA|13|TRBJ1-2
CSVGDGANYGYTF
TGCAGCGTGGGAGACGGTGCTAACTATGGCTACACCTTC
>TRBV5-4|NA|TRBD1|17|TRBJ2-5
CASSFRQGQTYQETQYF
TGTGCCAGCAGCTTTCGACAGGGACAAACGTACCAAGAGACCCAGTACTTC
>TRBV19|NA|TRBD2|16|TRBJ2-1
CASSIVAAGGPNEQFF
TGTGCCAGTAGTATAGTAGCAGCGGGAGGGCCAAATGAGCAGTTCTTC
>TRBV5-1|once|TRBD1|15|TRBJ1-2
CASSSAQGMGYGYTF
TGCGCCAGCAGCTCAGCACAGGGGATGGGCTATGGCTACACCTTC
>TRBV5-4|NA|NA|13|TRBJ1-2
CASSLDRVYGYTF
TGTGCCAGCAGCTTGGACAGGGTCTATGGCTACACCTTC
>TRBV2|NA|NA|14|TRBJ1-5
CASSGSTGNQPQHF
TGTGCCAGCAGTGGGTCTACGGGGAATCAGCCCCAGCATTTT
>TRBV10-2|NA|TRBD2|17|TRBJ2-1
CASSDPIGLAGAGEQFF
TGCGCCAGCAGTGATCCCATTGGACTAGCGGGAGCTGGTGAGCAGTTCTTC
>TRBV30|few|NA|11|TRBJ1-1
CAWDSNTEAFF
TGTGCCTGGGACAGTAACACTGAAGCTTTCTTT
>TRBV6-1|few|NA|13|TRBJ1-2
CASRASGSGGYTF
TGTGCCAGCAGGGCATCGGGAAGCGGCGGCTACACCTTC
>TRBV9|NA|TRBD2|14|TRBJ2-3
CASSDGLAGDTQYF
TGTGCCAGCAGCGACGGACTAGCGGGGGATACGCAGTATTTT
>TRBV11-1|few|NA|16|TRBJ1-1
CASSSIITGVNTEAFF
TGTGCCAGCAGCTCCATCATCACAGGTGTGAACACTGAAGCTTTCTTT
>TRBV30|few|TRBD2|12|TRBJ2-7
CAWSPSGYEQYF
TGTGCCTGGAGTCCTAGCGGCTACGAGCAGTACTTC
>TRBV18|NA|TRBD2|17|TRBJ2-3
CASSPAGGGRNTDTQYF
TGTGCCAGCTCACCAGCTGGCGGCGGGAGAAACACAGATACGCAGTATTTT
>TRBV30|NA|NA|13|TRBJ1-2
CAWSVKEEKGYTF
TGTGCCTGGAGTGTTAAGGAGGAAAAGGGCTACACCTTC
>TRBV29-1|few|TRBD2|15|TRBJ2-2
CASGTGTRNTGELFF
TGCGCGTCAGGGACGGGGACTAGGAACACCGGGGAGCTGTTTTTT